This entry concerns a single T cell receptor beta chain. Antigen unknown. Germline values: CDR1 SGHRS, CDR2 YFSETQ. V shed 5 bases and J 5 bases; nucleotides not matched to a gene: 14. The CDR3 extends over 16 amino acids. Sequencing used immunoSEQ multiplex PCR; TCRdb keeps in-frame clones, though not all of them. The sample yields about 27,000 clones, 65% to 90% seen once. The data derive from a study of cytotoxic CD8 clonotypes in ibrutinib-treated CLL. Study-level information: Treatment had run for a median 12 months, range 6 to 36, when response samples were taken.

Study-wide findings and caveats: Clonality was higher at baseline than in age-matched healthy donors and tracked circulating CD8+ T-cell counts.

V and J are TRBV5-1 and TRBJ2-3; 7 bases match TRBD2. The material sequenced was PBMCs, taken after 24 months of ibrutinib treatment. The receptor was derived from a human donor with chronic lymphocytic leukemia. The CDR3 spells CASSAGGSGLLDTQYF. The CDR3 bases are TGCGCCAGCAGTGCCGGGGGGTCCGGGTTACTAGATACGCAGTATTTT.